This T cell receptor (beta chain) was recovered during a study of cytomegalovirus exposure and HLA in healthy donors. Study-wide results and caveats: HLA alleles were associated with fewer than 20,000 TCR beta sequences in a later analysis at 0.05 false discovery rate. Indistinguishable V segments such as TRBV6-2 and TRBV6-3 were excluded.

This CDR3 region has 17 residues. 13 Jbeta primers and 60 Vbeta primers were used for the PCR. Only in-frame clones appear in the TCRdb table, and some are missing; sequencing was by immunoSEQ multiplex PCR. In the table there are about 200,000 clones, 75% to 90% of which are singletons. A remark on this clone: As yet, its antigen is unknown.

The source is a woman aged 30 to 39 in good health and CMV-seronegative. The rearrangement joins TRBV21-1 to TRBJ2-7; no DNA check was done on the table's D call, TRBD1. TRBV21-1 is deemed a pseudogene. Sequences were obtained from PBMCs. Here the CDR3 reads CASSTKASGNRLYEQYF. The CDR3 DNA sequence: TGTGCCAGCAGCACCAAAGCCTCAGGGAATAGGCTCTACGAGCAGTACTTC.